The 10 T cell receptor beta chains in this list originate from one sample, sequenced in a study of cytomegalovirus exposure and HLA in healthy donors (dated by TCRdb to the late 2010s). Library preparation was by the immunoSEQ multiplex PCR assay. For the multiplex PCR, a mixture combining 60 forward primers for TCR Vbeta segments and 13 reverse primers for TCR Jbeta segments was used. TCRdb holds this immuneACCESS table with in-frame rearrangements only. Some clones are missing; in checked studies, unresolved V genes explain under half, and the rest has no known cause. In all, the sample holds about 140,000 clones, and 70% to 85% of those were seen once. Approximately 1.3% of the sample lies in the top ten. The sequenced material came from PBMCs. The origin of the receptors is a man between 25 and 39 years old in good health and CMV-seropositive.

The J gene is TRBJ2-3, the V gene TRBV11-2, with 9 positions matching TRBD1. V was pared by 4 bases and J by 4 bases, with 9 bases of the junction left unmatched. In germline, CDR1 is SGHAT, CDR2 FQNNGV. The CDR3 spans 16 residues. The CDR3 region is CASSSTDRGWADTQYF. As DNA, the CDR3 is TGTGCCAGCAGCTCCACGGACAGGGGATGGGCAGATACGCAGTATTTT. The complete variable domain, with remaining parts taken from reference TRBV11-2 and TRBJ2-3, reads EAGVAQSPRYKIIEKRQSVAFWCNPISGHATLYWYQQILGQGPKLLIQFQNNGVVDDSQLPKDRFSAERLKGVDSTLKIQPAKLEDSAVYLCASSSTDRGWADTQYFGPGTRLTVL.

This chain's CDR3 is CSVILSGTGGPETQYF. The CDR3 bases are TGCAGCGTTATCCTTTCCGGGACAGGGGGCCCGGAGACCCAGTACTTC. This sequence joins TRBV29-1 and TRBJ2-5; 12 positions agree with TRBD1. This CDR3 spans 16 amino acids. CDR1 and CDR2 (germline): SQVTM, ANQGSEA. The V and J ends lost 5 bases and 5 bases, in that order; junction bases with no gene match: 12.

This rearrangement joins TRBV6-5 to TRBJ1-4; possibly TRBD1 for D (5 bases). The CDR3 length is 14 residues. V lost 3 bases to trimming and J lost 8 bases, with 13 bases between them. Per germline, CDR1 MNHEY and CDR2 SVGAGI. Here the CDR3 reads CASSYRGGREKLFF. The CDR3 DNA reads TGTGCCAGCAGTTATCGGGGGGGAAGAGAAAAACTGTTTTTT.

V gene TRBV7-9 combines with J gene TRBJ1-1; D is perhaps TRBD1 (5 bases). This CDR3 comprises 14 residues. Germline-derived CDR1 and CDR2 are SEHNR and FQNEAQ (reference sequence). V lost 11 bases and J lost 4, with 20 bases in between. The DNA of the CDR3 is TGTGCCTCTTCCGAGGCAGGGTTGGGCACTGAAGCTTTCTTT. Encoded protein: CASSEAGLGTEAFF. Full variable domain (missing parts from reference TRBV7-9 and TRBJ1-1): DTGVSQNPRHKITKRGQNVTFRCDPISEHNRLYWYRQTLGQGPEFLTYFQNEAQLEKSRLLSDRFSAERPKGSFSTLEIQRTEQGDSAMYLCASSEAGLGTEAFFGQGTRLTVV.

The chain is built from TRBV5-1 and TRBJ1-3, with D hard to call. Germline CDR1 reads SGHRS; CDR2 reads YFSETQ. Trimming stripped 9 bases from V and 4 bases from J, with 17 bases between. The CDR3 covers 14 residues. The chain's CDR3 is CATRPNQSGNTIYF. The DNA of the CDR3 is TGCGCCACCCGTCCAAATCAGTCGGGAAACACCATATATTTT.

This chain joins TRBV28 and TRBJ2-2; 7 nucleotides agree with TRBD2. The CDR3 length is 17 residues. Trimming at V came to 6 bases and at J to 3 bases, leaving 13 bases not matched to a gene. The germline gives CDR1 MDHEN, CDR2 SYDVKM. As DNA, the CDR3 is TGTGCCAGCAGCCCCAGATGGGGGGGACCGGACACCGGGGAGCTGTTTTTT. Protein product: CASSPRWGGPDTGELFF.

The chain recombines TRBV28 with TRBJ2-7, with TRBD2 matching over 12 bases. Trimming took 8 bases from V and 7 from J; bases not matched to a gene: 9. Germline lookup yields CDR1 MDHEN and CDR2 SYDVKM. The CDR3 loop spans 14 amino acids. CDR3 in DNA: TGTGCCAGCCTAACCCCTAGCGGGAGGGGTGAGCAGTACTTC. Its translation is CASLTPSGRGEQYF.

CDR3 nucleotide sequence: TGTGCCAGCAGCTCTGGGACAGCGGGTGGAAACACCATATATTTT. Translating gives CASSSGTAGGNTIYF. The rearrangement joins TRBV11-2 to TRBJ1-3; TRBD1 aligns across 7 bases. This CDR3 comprises 15 residues. The germline CDR1 and CDR2 sequences are SGHAT and FQNNGV. V shed 4 bases, J shed 3 bases, and the junction held 6 bases outside the gene matches.

The rearrangement uses TRBV18 and TRBJ1-3, with 7 bases fitting TRBD1. Trimming cost V 6 bases and J 0 bases; bases outside gene matches: 14. This CDR3 has 18 residues. Germline assignment: CDR1 KGHSH and CDR2 LQKENI. The CDR3 nucleotides are TGTGCCAGCTCGTTCCTAGGGGACAGTGTCGTCTCTGGAAACACCATATATTTT. This sequence encodes CASSFLGDSVVSGNTIYF.

This clone was seen a handful of times. CDR3 in amino acids: CASSPRTGAEKLFF. The DNA of the CDR3 is TGTGCCAGCAGCCCCCGGACAGGGGCCGAAAAACTGTTTTTT. The rearrangement links TRBV9 to TRBJ1-4; 9 positions agree with TRBD1. This CDR3 has 14 amino acids. Trimming took 4 bases from V and 8 from J; bases not matched to a gene: 6. Germline-derived CDR1 and CDR2 are SGDLS and YYNGEE.